This record covers a single TCR beta chain. Its antigen is still unknown. The record originates from a study of blood T cells in healthy people across ages. Regarding the study as a whole: Changes seen in expanded clonotypes were possibly confounded by donor CMV status left unknown.

Next came a second PCR, run for 7 to 11 cycles, which used a sample-barcoded 5' primer along with a J-beta primer mix. TCRdb re-called the 5' RACE reads with MiXCR, one entry per CDR3 protein. The table lists around 1.7 million distinct CDR3 sequences, about 30% of them singletons. Each sample yielded at least 6 million isolated PBMCs. A minimum of 5 micrograms of total RNA was extracted per sample. This receptor was taken from a woman aged 30 to 39 in good health. The sample taken for sequencing was blood.

CDR3: CASSTRDQNTEAFF. Written as DNA, the CDR3 is TGTGCCAGTAGTACCAGGGACCAGAACACTGAAGCTTTCTTT. The chain has TRBV19 and TRBJ1-1; D is perhaps TRBD1 (5 bases). The CDR3 contains 14 residues. CDR1 LNHDA and CDR2 SQIVND come from the germline V gene (reference sequence). V lost 4 bases, J lost 1 base, and 10 bases lay in between.